This TCR beta chain was identified in a study of cytomegalovirus exposure and HLA in healthy donors. As for the study in general: Inside one of the first data releases sat around 77 million unique TCRs taken from HLA-typed donors.

Findings of the study overall: It was reported in a later analysis that an Asian-associated ancestry cluster showed fewer N-insertions than the roughly 710-donor mean.

A note on this clone: Its matching antigen is unknown. The junction and the germline gene differ at one end; a read error may be behind it.

It was with 60 Vbeta and 13 Jbeta primers that the PCR ran. The table came from immunoSEQ multiplex PCR; TCRdb's copy has only in-frame clones and leaves some out. Among 75,000 or so clones, approximately 70% were seen once, and the ten largest hold roughly 22%. Germline V gene data show CDR1 as SGHTA and CDR2 as FQGNSA. There are 14 residues in the CDR3. The sample taken for sequencing was PBMCs. The receptor was isolated from a man aged 40-55 years in good health and CMV-seropositive. The V call is TRBV7-2, the J call TRBJ1-1, with a weak D call TRBD1 (5 bases). The DNA for the CDR3 is TGTGTCAGCAGCTTAGAGCCAGGGATCCCGAAAGCTTTCTTT. As protein: CVSSLEPGIPKAFF.